What follows are 27 T cell receptor beta chains derived from one specimen sequenced in a study of T cell repertoires in cytomegalovirus infection. TCRdb called the reads again in MiXCR, with one record for every CDR3 protein. Of roughly 220,000 distinct CDR3 sequences listed, around 35% were seen once; the top ten hold 59%. These TCRs' antigens remain unknown. Sample: CD8+ T cells from cultured PBMCs, taken from culture after CMV antigen stimulation. These receptors were taken from a human donor in good health (CMV status not recorded). Some clones in this sample may be carry-over from other donors' samples.

The rearrangement links TRBV20-1 to TRBJ2-3, with 12 bases lining up with TRBD2. V was clipped by 2 bases and J by 5 bases; unmatched bases: 11. There are 17 residues in the CDR3. Germline CDR1 DFQATT, CDR2 SNEGSKA (reference sequence). CDR3 coding DNA: TGCAGTGCTAGAATCCCTAGCGGGAGGGCTTATGTAGATACGCAGTATTTT. This translates into CSARIPSGRAYVDTQYF.

The chain uses TRBV5-1 and TRBJ2-7, with TRBD2 matching over 8 bases. Germline trimming cut 2 bases from V and 7 bases from J; bases unmatched to any gene: 11. This CDR3 region has 15 residues. Germline V CDR1 and CDR2: SGHRS, YFSETQ. In nucleotides, the CDR3 is TGCGCCAGCAGCTTTCGAAGCGGGGGCCCCCGGGAGCAGTACTTC. Encoded protein: CASSFRSGGPREQYF.

The chain carries TRBV12-3 or TRBV12-4 and TRBJ1-4; D not certain. The CDR3 extends over 14 amino acids. Between the trimmed V and J ends, which lost 3 bases and 3 bases, there was a span of 8 bases. As DNA, the CDR3 is TGTGCCAGCAGTTTGTCTGCTTCTAATGAAAAACTGTTTTTT. Encoded protein: CASSLSASNEKLFF.

This clonotype was counted between two and nine times. The V and J genes are TRBV11-2 and TRBJ2-7, with a weak D call TRBD2 (6 bases). The CDR3 covers 14 residues. V was trimmed by 5 bases and J by 6 bases, leaving 17 bases between them. Per the germline V gene, CDR1 is SGHAT and CDR2 is FQNNGV. CDR3 coding DNA: TGTGCCAGCAGCCCCTGGGACTCCGGTACCGAGCAGTACTTC. Its protein product is CASSPWDSGTEQYF.

This clonotype has only one observation. The rearrangement joins TRBV14 to TRBJ2-7; D is possibly TRBD1 (5 bases). This CDR3 is 14 amino acids long. Trimming cost V 2 bases and J 3 bases, with 11 bases left between them. Per germline, CDR1 SGHDN and CDR2 FVKESK. This CDR3 reads CASSQYGQGYEQYF. CDR3 sequence (DNA): TGTGCCAGCAGCCAATATGGCCAGGGCTACGAGCAGTACTTC. The full variable domain, in which reference TRBV14 and TRBJ2-7 provide the parts outside the CDR3, is EAGVTQFPSHSVIEKGQTVTLRCDPISGHDNLYWYRRVMGKEIKFLLHFVKESKQDESGMPNNRFLAERTGGTYSTLKVQPAELEDSGVYFCASSQYGQGYEQYFGPGTRLTVT.

This clonotype was counted a few times. The chain employs TRBV9 and TRBJ2-6, with no clear D. The V gene's germline CDR1 is SGDLS and CDR2 YYNGEE. The CDR3 has 15 residues. V was trimmed by 0 bases and J by 1 base, leaving 5 bases between them. CDR3 nucleotides: TGTGCCAGCAGCGTAGGGCAATCTGGGGCCAACGTCCTGACTTTC. Encoded protein: CASSVGQSGANVLTF. Filled out from reference TRBV9 and TRBJ2-6, the complete variable domain reads DSGVTQTPKHLITATGQRVTLRCSPRSGDLSVYWYQQSLDQGLQFLIQYYNGEERAKGNILERFSAQQFPDLHSELNLSSLELGDSALYFCASSVGQSGANVLTFGAGSRLTVL.

This clonotype was observed many times. This chain uses TRBV11-2 with TRBJ2-1; TRBD2 agrees at 16 bases. This CDR3 is 18 amino acids long. J was trimmed by 3 bases and V by 6 bases; bases with no gene match: 8. Germline CDR1 reads SGHAT; CDR2 reads FQNNGV. The CDR3 region has the DNA TGTGCCAGCAGTTCCGGGACTAGCGGGGGGGCCGTCTACAATGAGCAGTTCTTC. Amino acids: CASSSGTSGGAVYNEQFF.

This clonotype was seen many times. The V and J genes are TRBV7-6 and TRBJ2-7, with D perhaps TRBD1 (6 bases). Germline CDR1 and CDR2: SGHVS and FNYEAQ. There are 16 residues in the CDR3. Trimming took 4 bases from V and 1 from J, leaving 17 bases between them. Here the CDR3 reads CASSSPPTGPSYEQYF. The CDR3 DNA reads as TGTGCCAGCAGCTCCCCTCCGACAGGCCCGTCCTACGAGCAGTACTTC.

The chain recombines TRBV28 with TRBJ2-7, with D perhaps assigned TRBD1 or TRBD2 (6 bases each). V shed 4 bases and J shed 2 bases, with 15 bases lying between them. This CDR3 spans 15 amino acids. The germline gives CDR1 MDHEN, CDR2 SYDVKM. CDR3 sequence: CASSSPGDNTYEQYF. CDR3 bases: TGTGCCAGCAGTTCCCCGGGGGACAATACCTACGAGCAGTACTTC.

This rearrangement joins TRBV4-1 to TRBJ1-2; D call uncertain. The CDR3 is 16 residues long. Trimming pared 0 bases from V and 2 bases from J, leaving 13 bases between. In germline, CDR1 is MGHRA, CDR2 YSYEKL. CDR3 region: CASSQDLNGFNYGYTF. Written as DNA, the CDR3 is TGCGCCAGCAGCCAAGATTTGAACGGCTTCAACTATGGCTACACCTTC.

The chain is built from TRBV11-3 and TRBJ1-2; D not resolved. The CDR3 is made up of 13 amino acids. V lost 5 bases and J 8 bases, leaving 15 bases between the germline ends. Germline V gives CDR1 SGHNT, CDR2 YENEEA. The CDR3, as DNA: TGTGCCAGCAGCCATTCTTTTCGAGACGGCTACACCTTC. This encodes CASSHSFRDGYTF.

This clonotype has a handful of counts. The chain joins TRBV20-1 to TRBJ1-5, with 7 bases lining up with TRBD1. CDR1 is DFQATT and CDR2 is SNEGSKA in the germline V gene (reference sequence). CDR3 size: 13 residues. V shed 5 bases, J shed 5 bases, and the junction held 6 bases outside the gene matches. This CDR3 is CSARRDSDQPQHF. The DNA of the CDR3 is TGCAGTGCTCGCCGGGACAGTGATCAGCCCCAGCATTTT.

There are a few counts of this clonotype. The chain links TRBV5-4 to TRBJ2-3; D gene uncertain. Germline V CDR1 and CDR2: SGHNT, YYREEE (reference sequence). This CDR3 has 16 residues. V lost 1 base and J lost 2, with 14 bases in between. In DNA form, the CDR3 reads TGTGCCAGCAGCTTGTCCAGGTACCGGAACACAGATACGCAGTATTTT. Amino acid sequence: CASSLSRYRNTDTQYF.

This clonotype was seen a handful of times. The chain uses TRBV28 and TRBJ2-7; D is possibly TRBD1 (6 bases). V was clipped by 5 bases and J by 2 bases, with 22 bases between them. The CDR3 runs 17 residues. The germline V gene has CDR1 MDHEN and CDR2 SYDVKM. The CDR3 is CASSQRSISGQTYEQYF. The DNA for the CDR3 is TGTGCCAGCAGTCAACGGTCGATTTCTGGACAGACCTACGAGCAGTACTTC.

This chain joins TRBV27 and TRBJ2-5; D remains unclear. From germline, CDR1 is MNHEY and CDR2 SMNVEV (reference sequence). This CDR3 has 15 residues. Trimming took 0 bases from V and 1 from J, leaving 9 bases between them. The CDR3: CASSLSKAVQETQYF. CDR3 in DNA: TGTGCCAGCAGTTTATCGAAGGCGGTCCAAGAGACCCAGTACTTC.

The chain uses TRBV10-2 and TRBJ1-6; D remains ambiguous. V lost 4 bases and J 5 bases, leaving 6 bases between the germline ends. Germline V gene lookup returns CDR1 WSHSY and CDR2 SAAADI. The CDR3 consists of 13 residues. CDR3 sequence: CASSGTDNSPLHF. CDR3 in DNA: TGCGCCAGCAGTGGGACGGATAATTCACCCCTCCACTTT.

This clonotype came up a few times. CDR3 in DNA: TGTGCCAGCAGTTTATATCAGTCGACTGGCAATGAGCAGTTCTTC. Translating gives CASSLYQSTGNEQFF. The rearrangement links TRBV27 to TRBJ2-1; no reliable D call. CDR3 size: 15 residues. Germline lookup yields CDR1 MNHEY and CDR2 SMNVEV (reference sequence). Trimming cost V 1 base and J 6 bases, with 13 bases left between them.

The chain couples TRBV29-1 to TRBJ2-7; TRBD1 matches 10 bases. CDR3 length: 13 amino acids. Germline V gives CDR1 SQVTM, CDR2 ANQGSEA. The ends lost 4 bases at V and 12 bases at J; junction bases unmatched: 12. CDR3: CSVAGQIDRGLYF. In nucleotides, the CDR3 is TGCAGCGTTGCTGGCCAGATTGACAGGGGGCTGTACTTC.

The chain employs TRBV11-2 and TRBJ2-3; a possible D gene is TRBD1 (5 bases). The CDR3 is 16 residues long. The V end was cut by 4 bases, the J end by 4 bases, with 18 bases between. Per germline, CDR1 SGHAT and CDR2 FQNNGV. The CDR3 bases are TGTGCCAGCAGCTCAGGACACTCTCCTGGCCCAGATACGCAGTATTTT. Translating it yields CASSSGHSPGPDTQYF.

Details on this clonotype: This may be a read error, as it is one base from a much larger clone. The V call is TRBV12-3 or TRBV12-4, the J call TRBJ1-5, with 8 positions matching TRBD1. CDR3 length equals 18 residues. Written as DNA, the CDR3 is TGTGCCAGCGGTTTAGCTTGGAGGGACAGGCATGGCAATCAGCCCCAGCATTTT. Protein sequence: CASGLAWRDRHGNQPQHF.

The rearrangement uses TRBV6-2 or TRBV6-3 and TRBJ2-3, with 7 bases matching TRBD2. The CDR3 length is 16 residues. V was clipped by 5 bases and J by 2 bases; unmatched bases: 10. From germline, CDR1 is MNHEY and CDR2 SVGEGT. CDR3 region: CASSEGASGATDTQYF. DNA for the CDR3: TGTGCCAGCAGTGAAGGGGCTAGCGGTGCCACAGATACGCAGTATTTT.

This clonotype was detected a few times. The rearrangement uses TRBV7-9 and TRBJ2-5; 10 bases line up with TRBD1. The CDR3 covers 15 residues. The junction had 6 bases not matched to a gene; V was cut back by 5 bases and J by 3 bases. In germline, CDR1 is SEHNR, CDR2 FQNEAQ (reference sequence). This chain's CDR3 is CASSHPGTGEETQYF. The CDR3 DNA reads TGTGCCAGCAGCCACCCCGGGACAGGGGAAGAGACCCAGTACTTC.

The rearrangement uses TRBV29-1 and TRBJ2-7; D unclear. CDR1 is SQVTM and CDR2 is ANQGSEA in the germline V gene. CDR3 length: 16 residues. The V end was cut by 3 bases, the J end by 7 bases, with 25 bases between. This chain's CDR3 is CSVESPATPSVWEQYF. CDR3 in DNA: TGCAGCGTTGAGTCACCTGCGACCCCATCTGTCTGGGAGCAGTACTTC.

This clonotype has a count of ten or more. The rearrangement links TRBV7-2 to TRBJ1-2; TRBD1 matches at 12 bases. Trimming took 5 bases from V and 4 from J; bases not matched to a gene: 5. The germline V gene encodes CDR1 SGHTA and CDR2 FQGNSA. The CDR3 is 15 residues long. CDR3 coding DNA: TGTGCCAGCAGCGGGGGACAGGGGGCTTCCTATGGCTACACCTTC. Its protein is CASSGGQGASYGYTF.

Only a few counts were recorded for this clonotype. V gene TRBV4-1 combines with J gene TRBJ2-1; 8 bases agree with TRBD2. V shed 3 bases and J 6 bases; nucleotides not matched to a gene: 19. The CDR3 runs 19 residues. Germline V gives CDR1 MGHRA, CDR2 YSYEKL. CDR3 coding DNA: TGCGCCAGCAGCCAGATCCCCAACCTTGGGATAGCGGGGTTCAATGAGCAGTTCTTC. Its protein product is CASSQIPNLGIAGFNEQFF.

V is TRBV7-3 and J is TRBJ2-3, with D perhaps matching TRBD1 (6 bases). The CDR3 is made up of 14 amino acids. Trimming pared 6 bases from V and 6 bases from J, leaving 16 bases between. Per germline, CDR1 SGHTA and CDR2 FQGTGA. The CDR3 protein is CASSGPRGADTQYF. CDR3 nucleotide sequence: TGTGCCAGCAGTGGGCCCAGGGGAGCGGATACGCAGTATTTT.

V gene TRBV12-3 or TRBV12-4 combines with J gene TRBJ1-2; 9 bases line up with TRBD1. V gave up 1 base and J gave up 7 bases; unmatched junction bases: 13. This CDR3 is 17 amino acids long. CDR3 loop: CASSLGGQGYPSGGYTF. The CDR3 DNA sequence: TGTGCCAGCAGTTTAGGGGGACAGGGCTATCCTAGCGGTGGCTACACCTTC.